This T cell receptor beta chain came from a study of OX40 agonist ivuxolimab in advanced cancers. As for the study more broadly: The costimulatory receptor OX40 (CD134) was targeted by ivuxolimab, a fully human IgG2 agonistic monoclonal antibody. The monotherapy dose-escalation portion (N ≈ 50 patients) of the phase I ivuxolimab trial is reported in the paper. A male proportion of around 83% and a mean age of roughly 55 years, ranging from roughly 23 to 85, were recorded for the dose-escalation cohort. Patients were allowed to have had prior anti-PD-1, anti-PD-L1 or anti-CTLA-4 therapy, and approximately 40% of the dose-escalation patients had been treated with checkpoint inhibitors. Of the approximately 50 dose-escalation patients, hepatocellular carcinoma was present in around 19, melanoma in around 15, renal cell carcinoma in 9 and head and neck cancer in 9. Partial responses occurred in three dose-escalation patients, of whom one had hepatocellular carcinoma and two had cutaneous melanoma. Peripheral TCRbeta sequencing aimed to test whether ivuxolimab altered TCR sequence diversity and caused clonal T-cell expansion. Intravenous ivuxolimab was administered to patients every 2 weeks at six dose levels: 0.01, 0.1, 0.3, 1.5, 3 and 10 mg/kg.

At the junction V is shortened by 4 bases and J by 3 bases; bases outside the gene matches: 13. From its cysteine to its phenylalanine, the CDR3 spans 18 amino acids. The sequence is cut down to CDR3 DNA, 54 bases in frame from base 1. CDR1 is given as SEHNR and CDR2 as FQNEAQ, both from the germline V gene (reference sequence). The trial excluded patients who had a history of autoimmune disease or who were on systemic immunosuppression. Peripheral blood for TCR sequencing was collected from all dose cohorts at baseline, on cycle 4 day 1, and on cycle 7 day 1. Samples were obtained from an open-label, multicenter, first-in-human phase I dose-escalation trial of ivuxolimab. Adults with locally advanced or metastatic melanoma, renal cell carcinoma, hepatocellular carcinoma or head and neck squamous cell carcinoma were enrolled in the trial. Before TCR sequencing, CD4+ T cells and CD8+ T cells were sorted from peripheral blood as separate populations.

For sequencing of the TCRbeta CDR3 region, genomic DNA was extracted from the sorted cells. The immunoSEQ Assay was used to sequence the TCRbeta CDR3 regions. The source is immuneACCESS, and TCRdb retained only in-frame sequences with V and J called. Part of the clones is not carried over; for the studies checked, unresolved V genes explain less than half of this, and the remainder is unexplained. Counted in this sample were about 66,000 clones; 85% to 90% of them appeared once. The top ten constitute 13% to 15% of the sample. This clone was seen once. The specificity of this receptor is unknown. Qualities for individual bases were not recorded, and no much larger clone is one base off. Points the paper makes about the study in general: After ivuxolimab, more expanded clones were found on average in CD8+ T cells than in CD4+ T cells. In the 0.1-3.0 mg/kg groups, partial responders had among the lowest normalized peripheral clonal expansion, particularly in CD8+ T cells. Low levels of normalized T-cell clonal expansion were also seen in some patients who did not respond. Which antigens the clonally expanded peripheral T cells were specific for was not determined. At doses from 0.1 to 3.0 mg/kg, clonal expansion was seen in both CD4+ and CD8+ blood T cells between baseline and week 6.

This chain is built from TRBV7-9 and TRBJ2-7; TRBD2 agrees with 12 junctional bases. The sample in question was CD4+ or CD8+ T cells sorted from blood, obtained in a trial of the OX40 agonist ivuxolimab. The clonotype was recovered from an adult with an advanced solid tumor such as melanoma, head and neck, liver or kidney cancer. The CDR3 corresponds to CASSSSSGRAVTLYEQYF. The DNA sequence follows: TGTGCCAGCAGCTCCTCTAGCGGGAGGGCCGTTACACTCTACGAGCAGTACTTC.